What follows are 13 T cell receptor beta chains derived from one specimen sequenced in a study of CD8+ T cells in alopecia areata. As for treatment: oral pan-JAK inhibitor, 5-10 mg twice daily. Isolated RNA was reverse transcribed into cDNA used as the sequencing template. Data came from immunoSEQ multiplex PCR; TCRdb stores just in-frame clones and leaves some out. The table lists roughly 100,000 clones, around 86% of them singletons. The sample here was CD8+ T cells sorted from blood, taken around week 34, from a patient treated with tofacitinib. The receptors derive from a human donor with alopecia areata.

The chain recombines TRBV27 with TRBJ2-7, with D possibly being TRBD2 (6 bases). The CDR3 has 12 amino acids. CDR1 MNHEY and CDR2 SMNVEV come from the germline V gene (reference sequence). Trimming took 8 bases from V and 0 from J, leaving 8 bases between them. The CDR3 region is CASGGLSYEQYF. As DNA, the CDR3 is TGTGCCAGCGGGGGACTCTCCTACGAGCAGTACTTC.

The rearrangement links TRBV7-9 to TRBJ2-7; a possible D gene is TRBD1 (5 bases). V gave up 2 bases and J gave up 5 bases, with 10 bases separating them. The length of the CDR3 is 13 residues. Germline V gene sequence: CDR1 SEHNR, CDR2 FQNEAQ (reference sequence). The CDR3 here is CASSLFQGNEQYF. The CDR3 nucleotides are TGTGCCAGCAGCTTATTTCAGGGAAACGAGCAGTACTTC. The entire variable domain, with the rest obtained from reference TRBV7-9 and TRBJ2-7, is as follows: DTGVSQNPRHKITKRGQNVTFRCDPISEHNRLYWYRQTLGQGPEFLTYFQNEAQLEKSRLLSDRFSAERPKGSFSTLEIQRTEQGDSAMYLCASSLFQGNEQYFGPGTRLTVT.

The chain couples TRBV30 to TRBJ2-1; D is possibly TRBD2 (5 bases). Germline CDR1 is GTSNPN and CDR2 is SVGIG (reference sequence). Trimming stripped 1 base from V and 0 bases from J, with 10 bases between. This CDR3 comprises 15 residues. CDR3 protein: CAWSEGGPSYNEQFF. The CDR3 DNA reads TGTGCCTGGAGTGAGGGCGGGCCCTCCTACAATGAGCAGTTCTTC.

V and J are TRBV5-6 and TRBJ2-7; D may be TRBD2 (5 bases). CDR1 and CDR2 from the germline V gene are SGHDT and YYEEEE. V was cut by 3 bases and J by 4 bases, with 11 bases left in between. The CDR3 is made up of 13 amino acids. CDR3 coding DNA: TGTGCCAGCAGCTCCGGACTGAGTTACGAGCAGTACTTC. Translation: CASSSGLSYEQYF.

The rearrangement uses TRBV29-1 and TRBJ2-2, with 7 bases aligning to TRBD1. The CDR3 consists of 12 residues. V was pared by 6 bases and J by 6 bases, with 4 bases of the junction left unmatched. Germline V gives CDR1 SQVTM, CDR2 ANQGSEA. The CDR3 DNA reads TGCAGCGTCGTGACAGGGCCCGGGGAGCTGTTTTTT. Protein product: CSVVTGPGELFF.

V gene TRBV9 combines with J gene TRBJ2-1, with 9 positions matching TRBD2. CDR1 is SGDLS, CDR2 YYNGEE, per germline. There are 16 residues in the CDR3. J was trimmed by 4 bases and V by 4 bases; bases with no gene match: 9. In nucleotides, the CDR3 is TGTGCCAGCAGCATACCAACTAGCGGGCTTTACAATGAGCAGTTCTTC. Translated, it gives CASSIPTSGLYNEQFF.

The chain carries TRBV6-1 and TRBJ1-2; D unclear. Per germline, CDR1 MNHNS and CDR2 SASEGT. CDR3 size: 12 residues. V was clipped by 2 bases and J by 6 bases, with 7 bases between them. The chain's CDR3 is CASSEWGHGYTF. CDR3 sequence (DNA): TGTGCCAGCAGTGAATGGGGTCATGGCTACACCTTC.

The CDR3 region is CASSQEMAEGLTGELFF. The CDR3 region has the DNA TGTGCCAGCAGCCAAGAGATGGCTGAAGGATTGACCGGGGAGCTGTTTTTT. The rearrangement joins TRBV4-2 to TRBJ2-2; D unclear. Germline V CDR1 and CDR2: LGHNA, YNFKEQ. This CDR3 comprises 17 residues. The V and J ends lost 0 bases and 5 bases respectively, with 16 bases between them.

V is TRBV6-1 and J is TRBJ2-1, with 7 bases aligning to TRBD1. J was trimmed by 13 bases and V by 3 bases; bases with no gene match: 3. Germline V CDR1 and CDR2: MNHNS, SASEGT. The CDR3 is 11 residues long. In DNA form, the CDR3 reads TGTGCCAGCAGTGAGTCAGGGGGTCAGTTCTTC. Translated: CASSESGGQFF.

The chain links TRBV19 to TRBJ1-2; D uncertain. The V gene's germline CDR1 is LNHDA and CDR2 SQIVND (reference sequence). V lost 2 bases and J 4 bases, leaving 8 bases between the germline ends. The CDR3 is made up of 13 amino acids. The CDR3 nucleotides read TGTGCCAGTAGTATATCGGCAGGCTATGGCTACACCTTC. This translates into CASSISAGYGYTF.

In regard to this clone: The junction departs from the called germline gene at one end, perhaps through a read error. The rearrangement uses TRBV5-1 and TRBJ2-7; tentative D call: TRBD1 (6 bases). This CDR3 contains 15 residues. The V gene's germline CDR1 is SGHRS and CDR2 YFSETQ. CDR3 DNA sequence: TGTGCCAGCAGCTCCATAATACAGGGCCAATACGAGCAGTACTTC. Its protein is CASSSIIQGQYEQYF.

CDR3 sequence reads: CASSMGSVYQETQYF. The CDR3 region has the DNA TGTGCCAGCAGTATGGGTAGCGTGTACCAAGAGACCCAGTACTTC. The chain employs TRBV9 and TRBJ2-5, with D perhaps TRBD2 (5 bases). The CDR3 has 15 residues. CDR1 SGDLS and CDR2 YYNGEE come from the germline V gene. V gave up 5 bases and J gave up 0 bases, with 14 bases separating them.

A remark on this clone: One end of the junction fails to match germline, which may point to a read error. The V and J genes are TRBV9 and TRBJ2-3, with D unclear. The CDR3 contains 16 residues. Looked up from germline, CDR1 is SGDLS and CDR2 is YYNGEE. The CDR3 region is CASSVERAFGTDTQYF. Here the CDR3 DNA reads TGTGCCAGCAGCGTAGAGCGTGCTTTTGGCACAGATACGCAATATTTT.